The present T cell receptor (beta chain) was sequenced within a study of identical twins. Study conclusions and caveats: Cross-sectional statistics, not tracking of the same donors, supported the conclusions.

CDR3 length: 13 amino acids. J lost 2 bases, V lost 2 bases, and 3 bases had no gene match. CDR1 DFQATT and CDR2 SNEGSKA come from the germline V gene (reference sequence). As for this clonotype: What it recognizes is unknown.

One entry per CDR3 protein, called by TCRdb with MiXCR from the 5' RACE reads. Of some 690,000 distinct CDR3 sequences detected, approximately 22% appear once; the ten largest clones hold 4% to 5.5%. This sample was also put to use in a study of T cells expressing NK-cell markers. From that second work: In several experiments, sorting was confined to alpha-beta TCR T cells through use of an anti-gamma-delta TCR antibody.

This receptor was taken from a young woman in good health. Sequencing was carried out using PBMCs. The chain uses TRBV20-1 and TRBJ2-7; 7 nucleotides agree with TRBD2. The CDR3 loop is CSARTAGTYEQYF. CDR3 bases: TGCAGTGCTAGAACAGCGGGGACCTACGAGCAGTACTTC.